The 28 T cell receptor beta chains presented below share a single source sample, sequenced in a study of T-cell reconstitution after alpha-beta-depleted transplantation in children. Preparation of the TCRbeta library involved a method that used unique molecular identifiers. MiXCR, applied by TCRdb to the PCR reads, yields one record per CDR3 protein. The sample has 250,000 to 300,000 distinct CDR3 sequences; roughly a tenth are singletons. Here the sequenced sample was PBMCs, taken before TCRalphabeta/CD19-depleted stem cell transplant. The receptors shown here come from a boy under two years old with acute myeloid leukemia, due to receive a stem cell transplant.

The table lists this clonotype with many counts. The rearrangement links TRBV12-3 or TRBV12-4 to TRBJ1-1; D unclear. With 0 bases removed from V and 8 bases from J, the gap between germline ends came to 10 bases. This CDR3 is built from 13 residues. CDR3 amino acids: CASSLALEAEAFF. The CDR3 region has the DNA TGTGCCAGCAGTTTAGCGCTAGAAGCCGAAGCTTTCTTT.

This clonotype was seen ten or more times. The chain recombines TRBV9 with TRBJ2-3, with a possible D match to TRBD2 (6 bases). The CDR3 extends over 12 amino acids. The germline CDR1 and CDR2 sequences are SGDLS and YYNGEE. V lost 0 bases and J 9 bases, leaving 8 bases between the germline ends. CDR3 protein: CASSVEAGTQYF. The CDR3 DNA reads as TGTGCCAGCAGCGTAGAGGCGGGGACGCAGTATTTT. Full variable domain (outside the CDR3, taken from reference TRBV9 and TRBJ2-3): DSGVTQTPKHLITATGQRVTLRCSPRSGDLSVYWYQQSLDQGLQFLIQYYNGEERAKGNILERFSAQQFPDLHSELNLSSLELGDSALYFCASSVEAGTQYFGPGTRLTVL.

This clonotype was recorded many times. The chain carries TRBV18 and TRBJ1-5; TRBD1 matches 9 bases. Germline CDR1 is KGHSH and CDR2 is LQKENI. CDR3 length: 14 amino acids. V shed 4 bases and J 7 bases; nucleotides not matched to a gene: 5. CDR3 in DNA: TGTGCCAGCTCACGGACAGGGGTCCGGCAGCCCCAGCATTTT. Translation gives CASSRTGVRQPQHF.

This clonotype showed up many times. The chain links TRBV20-1 to TRBJ2-2, with D unclear. Germline CDR1 is DFQATT and CDR2 is SNEGSKA (reference sequence). The CDR3 contains 14 residues. The ends were cut back, 0 bases at V and 1 base at J, with 6 bases in the middle. CDR3 residues: CSARDPVNTGELFF. Written as DNA, the CDR3 is TGCAGTGCTAGAGATCCCGTGAACACCGGGGAGCTGTTTTTT.

This clonotype was observed many times. Here the CDR3 reads CASSPNFGGFSGYTF. The CDR3 DNA reads as TGTGCCAGCAGCCCTAATTTTGGCGGGTTTAGTGGCTACACCTTC. The chain employs TRBV7-2 and TRBJ1-2; D not resolved. The length of the CDR3 is 15 residues. Trimming pared 5 bases from V and 7 bases from J, leaving 20 bases between. CDR1 and CDR2 from the germline V gene are SGHTA and FQGNSA.

As for this clonotype: Since no conserved phenylalanine or tryptophan closes the CDR3, a read error is the likely cause. V usage is TRBV29-1 and J usage is TRBJ2-7; no reliable D call. Germline CDR1 reads SQVTM; CDR2 reads ANQGSEA. The CDR3 extends over 12 amino acids. V lost 0 bases and J lost 0, with 3 bases in between. CDR3 sequence reads: CSVEEASYEQYY. CDR3 coding DNA: TGCAGCGTTGAAGAAGCCTCCTACGAGCAGTACTAC.

This clonotype occurred many times. The chain employs TRBV27 and TRBJ1-2; a possible D gene is TRBD1 (6 bases). V lost 1 base and J 2 bases, leaving 11 bases between the germline ends. In germline, CDR1 is MNHEY, CDR2 SMNVEV (reference sequence). This CDR3 contains 15 residues. CDR3 in DNA: TGTGCCAGCAGTTTATATCCGGGGGGCAACTATGGCTACACCTTC. It specifies CASSLYPGGNYGYTF.

This clonotype has at least ten counts. The chain uses TRBV7-9 and TRBJ2-2; perhaps TRBD1 as D (5 bases). The CDR3 runs 15 residues. CDR1 and CDR2 (germline): SEHNR, FQNEAQ (reference sequence). Trimming removed 4 bases from V and 1 base from J, with 10 bases in between. The CDR3 protein is CASSSSQGNTGELFF. CDR3 sequence (DNA): TGTGCCAGCAGCTCCAGCCAGGGGAACACCGGGGAGCTGTTTTTT.

This clonotype was seen at least ten times. The rearrangement uses TRBV29-1 and TRBJ2-1; no firm D call. The V gene's germline CDR1 is SQVTM and CDR2 ANQGSEA. V was trimmed by 5 bases and J by 4 bases, leaving 6 bases between them. The CDR3 is 11 residues long. The CDR3, as DNA: TGCAGCGTTAACCTTTACAATGAGCAGTTCTTC. This codes for CSVNLYNEQFF.

This clonotype was seen at least ten times. The chain couples TRBV9 to TRBJ2-1; the match to TRBD2 covers 12 bases. The CDR3 length is 17 residues. With V trimmed by 3 bases and J by 3 bases, 7 bases remained unmatched. The V gene's germline CDR1 is SGDLS and CDR2 YYNGEE. Here the CDR3 reads CASSARLAGAFYNEQFF. The CDR3 DNA sequence: TGTGCCAGCAGCGCCCGACTAGCGGGGGCCTTCTACAATGAGCAGTTCTTC.

This clonotype was counted ten times or more. The rearrangement uses TRBV12-3 or TRBV12-4 and TRBJ2-7; D is possibly TRBD1 or TRBD2 (5 bases each). The CDR3 totals 15 residues. V dropped 6 bases and J dropped 0 bases, with 15 bases sitting between them. CDR3 region: CASSPGTSFSYEQYF. CDR3 coding DNA: TGTGCCAGCAGCCCCGGGACGTCCTTCTCCTACGAGCAGTACTTC.

There are many counts of this clonotype. The J gene is TRBJ2-3, the V gene TRBV7-2; D is uncertain. In germline, CDR1 is SGHTA, CDR2 FQGNSA. This CDR3 spans 15 amino acids. Trimming cost V 5 bases and J 0 bases, with 12 bases left between them. The CDR3 DNA follows: TGTGCCAGCAGCACCTTAGCTGCTAGCACAGATACGCAGTATTTT. It is translated as CASSTLAASTDTQYF. Full variable domain (missing parts from reference TRBV7-2 and TRBJ2-3): GAGVSQSPSNKVTEKGKDVELRCDPISGHTALYWYRQSLGQGLEFLIYFQGNSAPDKSGLPSDRFSAERTGGSVSTLTIQRTQQEDSAVYLCASSTLAASTDTQYFGPGTRLTVL.

This clonotype appeared a few times. The V and J genes are TRBV7-3 and TRBJ2-3; 12 nucleotides agree with TRBD2. Germline lookup yields CDR1 SGHTA and CDR2 FQGTGA. There are 20 residues in the CDR3. The V segment lost 1 base and the J segment 3 bases; nucleotides outside the gene matches: 14. In DNA, the CDR3 is TGTGCCAGCAGCTTAAGGGTCGGCCTTCTAGCGGGGGGGCGAACAGATACGCAGTATTTT. Translated, it gives CASSLRVGLLAGGRTDTQYF.

This clonotype occurred a few times. The J gene is TRBJ1-2, the V gene TRBV4-2, with D possibly being TRBD1 (5 bases). CDR3 size: 14 residues. V was shortened by 10 bases and J by 11 bases, with 26 bases between the two germline ends. The germline V gene encodes CDR1 LGHNA and CDR2 YNFKEQ. The CDR3 sequence is CAMGPGTLYWGYTF. Written as DNA, the CDR3 is TGTGCCATGGGCCCCGGGACCTTATATTGGGGATACACCTTC.

This clonotype was seen ten or more times. The gene calls are TRBV7-3 and TRBJ1-2, with TRBD1 as a possible D gene (5 bases). This CDR3 comprises 14 residues. V was shortened by 5 bases and J by 4 bases, with 14 bases between the two germline ends. Germline CDR1 reads SGHTA; CDR2 reads FQGTGA. CDR3 sequence reads: CASSPRGDGYGYTF. The CDR3 region has the DNA TGTGCCAGCAGCCCTCGGGGCGACGGCTATGGCTACACCTTC.

The V and J genes are TRBV6-2 or TRBV6-3 and TRBJ1-1; 7 bases map to TRBD1. Germline trimming cut 7 bases from V and 2 bases from J; bases unmatched to any gene: 7. CDR3 length: 14 residues. Germline loops: CDR1 MNHEY, CDR2 SVGEGT. The CDR3 bases are TGTGCCAGCAAATTCGGGACAGAAAACACTGAAGCTTTCTTT. Its translation is CASKFGTENTEAFF.

This clonotype was recorded many times. The gene calls are TRBV24-1 and TRBJ2-3, with 9 bases aligning to TRBD1. This CDR3 is 17 amino acids long. The junction had 9 bases not matched to a gene; V was cut back by 6 bases and J by 0 bases. CDR1 is KGHDR and CDR2 is SFDVKD in the germline V gene. CDR3 DNA sequence: TGTGCCACCAGTTTTGGGGGACAGGGTACTAGCACAGATACGCAGTATTTT. Amino acids: CATSFGGQGTSTDTQYF.

This clonotype was found many times. This chain uses TRBV11-1 with TRBJ2-1; 8 nucleotides line up with TRBD2. Germline V gene lookup returns CDR1 SGHAT and CDR2 FQDESV (reference sequence). Losses at the gene ends were 2 bases for V and 3 bases for J; bases not matched to a gene: 3. This CDR3 is 15 amino acids long. The CDR3, as DNA: TGTGCCAGCAGCTTACGACTAGCGCGCTACAATGAGCAGTTCTTC. It encodes CASSLRLARYNEQFF.

This clonotype was counted many times. The rearrangement links TRBV7-8 to TRBJ2-7; tentatively, D is TRBD2 (8 bases). This CDR3 comprises 17 residues. Per the germline V gene, CDR1 is SGHVS and CDR2 is FQNEAQ. The ends were cut back, 4 bases at V and 7 bases at J, with 26 bases in the middle. The CDR3 here is CASSSSAGDRFLREQYF. The CDR3 DNA reads TGTGCCAGCAGCTCCTCAGCGGGGGACAGATTTTTACGAGAGCAGTACTTC.

This clonotype occurred many times. The chain couples TRBV12-3 or TRBV12-4 to TRBJ2-1; TRBD2 matches at 11 bases. The CDR3 covers 15 residues. The junction had 3 bases not matched to a gene; V was cut back by 2 bases and J by 6 bases. This chain's CDR3 is CASSLRGLAANEQFF. The CDR3 DNA reads as TGTGCCAGCAGTTTAAGGGGACTAGCGGCCAATGAGCAGTTCTTC.

This clonotype has a count of ten or more. The chain employs TRBV7-6 and TRBJ1-4; D is possibly TRBD1 (5 bases). The CDR3 contains 16 residues. Germline-derived CDR1 and CDR2 are SGHVS and FNYEAQ. V lost 4 bases and J 7 bases, leaving 19 bases between the germline ends. This chain's CDR3 is CASSSHLAGSREKLFF. The CDR3 DNA follows: TGTGCCAGCAGCTCACACCTGGCAGGGAGTCGTGAAAAACTGTTTTTT.

This chain joins TRBV21-1 and TRBJ2-3; the table's D call, TRBD2, has no DNA check behind it. TRBV21-1 is shown as a pseudogene. This CDR3 contains 16 residues. The CDR3 is CASSRQTSGRTDTQYF. Written as DNA, the CDR3 is TGTGCCAGCAGCCGACAGACTAGCGGGAGAACAGATACGCAGTATTTT.

Many counts were recorded for this clonotype. V gene TRBV13 combines with J gene TRBJ2-7, with a weak D call TRBD2 (5 bases). CDR1 and CDR2 from the germline V gene are PRHDT and FYEKMQ (reference sequence). Trimming pared 6 bases from V and 6 bases from J, leaving 15 bases between. The CDR3 totals 13 residues. CDR3 sequence reads: CASRSFGGSEQYF. The CDR3 coding sequence is TGTGCCAGCAGATCTTTTGGAGGATCCGAGCAGTACTTC. Full variable domain (rest looked up from reference TRBV13 and TRBJ2-7): AAGVIQSPRHLIKEKRETATLKCYPIPRHDTVYWYQQGPGQDPQFLISFYEKMQSDKGSIPDRFSAQQFSDYHSELNMSSLELGDSALYFCASRSFGGSEQYFGPGTRLTVT.

The chain combines TRBV19 with TRBJ2-2; 9 bases match TRBD1. The CDR3 totals 13 residues. Germline V gene data show CDR1 as LNHDA and CDR2 as SQIVND (reference sequence). Losses at the gene ends were 8 bases for V and 7 bases for J; bases not matched to a gene: 5. CDR3: CASYTGGIGELFF. The CDR3 DNA reads TGTGCCAGTTATACAGGGGGCATCGGGGAGCTGTTTTTT.

V is TRBV4-1 and J is TRBJ2-6; D might be TRBD1 (6 bases). The CDR3 runs to 17 residues. Germline CDR1 is MGHRA and CDR2 is YSYEKL. The germline V and J ends were trimmed by 0 bases and 0 bases, with 9 bases remaining between them. CDR3 sequence reads: CASSQEGQASGANVLTF. The CDR3 DNA reads as TGCGCCAGCAGCCAAGAGGGACAAGCCTCTGGGGCCAACGTCCTGACTTTC.

This clonotype was found many times. The V call is TRBV12-3 or TRBV12-4, the J call TRBJ2-7; 7 nucleotides match TRBD1. This CDR3 has 13 amino acids. Trimming at V came to 6 bases and at J to 5 bases, leaving 7 bases not matched to a gene. This chain's CDR3 is CASRIDRANEQYF. The DNA of the CDR3 is TGTGCCAGCAGAATCGACAGGGCCAACGAGCAGTACTTC.

This clonotype was seen repeatedly, ten times or more. One end of the junction is discordant with germline, which a read error may explain. The chain joins TRBV7-9 to TRBJ1-5, with D maybe TRBD1 (5 bases). Germline V gene sequence: CDR1 SEHNR, CDR2 FQNEAQ (reference sequence). The CDR3 spans 13 residues. The CDR3 DNA reads as TGTGCCAGCACCTTAGGGACTAATCAGCCCCAGCATTTT. Its translation: CASTLGTNQPQHF.

In this sample, this clonotype turned up many times. The rearrangement links TRBV12-3 or TRBV12-4 to TRBJ2-7; 8 bases are shared with TRBD2. The CDR3 sequence is 16 residues long. The V segment lost 2 bases and the J segment 1 base; nucleotides outside the gene matches: 7. CDR3 coding DNA: TGTGCCAGCAGTTTACTAAAACTAGCGGCTTCCTACGAGCAGTACTTC. Its translation: CASSLLKLAASYEQYF.